Listed here are 26 T cell receptor beta chains from one sample, sequenced in a study of PD-L1 blockade in urothelial cancer. Time point reported: peripheral blood 6 weeks after treatment start. Clones were read by immunoSEQ multiplex PCR, and TCRdb kept only the in-frame ones, dropping some. The sample has 95,000 to 150,000 clones, about 83% seen once. The sample in question was PBMCs, obtained around atezolizumab (anti-PD-L1) treatment. All receptors derive from a man in his fifties with urothelial cancer.

The chain combines TRBV19 with TRBJ2-3; TRBD2 agrees at 7 bases. Germline trimming cut 2 bases from V and 1 base from J; bases unmatched to any gene: 3. There are 15 residues in the CDR3. CDR1 and CDR2 from the germline V gene are LNHDA and SQIVND (reference sequence). DNA for the CDR3: TGTGCCAGTAGTATACAAGCGGGGCGCACAGATACGCAGTATTTT. As protein: CASSIQAGRTDTQYF.

The rearrangement joins TRBV9 to TRBJ2-3; perhaps TRBD1 as D (5 bases). The CDR3 covers 14 residues. From germline, CDR1 is SGDLS and CDR2 YYNGEE. With 4 bases removed from V and 1 base from J, the gap between germline ends came to 10 bases. The CDR3 DNA reads as TGTGCCAGCAGCACGCTAGGGGGCACAGATACGCAGTATTTT. It codes for CASSTLGGTDTQYF.

This clone came up many times. The chain joins TRBV7-9 to TRBJ1-2; 7 bases map to TRBD1. J was trimmed by 6 bases and V by 3 bases; bases with no gene match: 10. This CDR3 comprises 15 residues. The germline gives CDR1 SEHNR, CDR2 FQNEAQ (reference sequence). As DNA, the CDR3 is TGTGCCAGCAGCTTGGTGGTCGGACAGGTGGATGGCTACACCTTC. Protein product: CASSLVVGQVDGYTF. Complete variable domain (other parts from reference TRBV7-9 and TRBJ1-2): DTGVSQNPRHKITKRGQNVTFRCDPISEHNRLYWYRQTLGQGPEFLTYFQNEAQLEKSRLLSDRFSAERPKGSFSTLEIQRTEQGDSAMYLCASSLVVGQVDGYTFGSGTRLTVV.

This clone has just a few counts. The rearrangement links TRBV28 to TRBJ2-7, with TRBD1 as a possible D gene (6 bases). The CDR3 covers 13 residues. Per the germline V gene, CDR1 is MDHEN and CDR2 is SYDVKM. V lost 4 bases and J lost 1, with 8 bases in between. The chain's CDR3 is CASSSTGSYEQYF. The CDR3 DNA sequence: TGTGCCAGCAGTTCGACAGGTTCCTACGAGCAGTACTTC. Full variable domain (rest looked up from reference TRBV28 and TRBJ2-7): DVKVTQSSRYLVKRTGEKVFLECVQDMDHENMFWYRQDPGLGLRLIYFSYDVKMKEKGDIPEGYSVSREKKERFSLILESASTNQTSMYLCASSSTGSYEQYFGPGTRLTVT.

V and J are TRBV13 and TRBJ1-1, with D unclear. The CDR3 loop spans 16 amino acids. CDR1 and CDR2 (germline): PRHDT, FYEKMQ (reference sequence). V dropped 5 bases and J dropped 4 bases, with 20 bases sitting between them. The CDR3 is CASSTGRVISPTEAFF. Written as DNA, the CDR3 is TGTGCCAGCAGCACCGGGAGGGTGATCTCTCCCACTGAAGCTTTCTTT. Full variable domain (rest looked up from reference TRBV13 and TRBJ1-1): AAGVIQSPRHLIKEKRETATLKCYPIPRHDTVYWYQQGPGQDPQFLISFYEKMQSDKGSIPDRFSAQQFSDYHSELNMSSLELGDSALYFCASSTGRVISPTEAFFGQGTRLTVV.

J is TRBJ2-1 and V is TRBV28; TRBD1 agrees at 12 bases. Germline V gene lookup returns CDR1 MDHEN and CDR2 SYDVKM. This CDR3 has 16 residues. The J segment lost 8 bases and the V segment lost 5 bases, leaving 10 bases of the junction unmatched. CDR3 sequence reads: CASSRLPGQGAYEQFF. The CDR3 DNA is TGTGCCAGCAGTCGCCTTCCGGGACAGGGGGCATATGAGCAGTTCTTC.

The chain couples TRBV5-1 to TRBJ2-7; TRBD2 might be the D (6 bases). V lost 0 bases and J lost 0, with 10 bases in between. The CDR3 loop spans 15 amino acids. The germline CDR1 and CDR2 sequences are SGHRS and YFSETQ. The CDR3 DNA follows: TGCGCCAGCAGCTTGGCTGCGGGAACCTCCTACGAGCAGTACTTC. Residues: CASSLAAGTSYEQYF.

The J gene is TRBJ2-3, the V gene TRBV19, with 7 bases lining up with TRBD1. Trimming at V came to 7 bases and at J to 5 bases, leaving 12 bases not matched to a gene. From germline, CDR1 is LNHDA and CDR2 SQIVND (reference sequence). The CDR3 spans 15 residues. This chain's CDR3 is CASNSKGAVGDTQYF. The CDR3, as DNA: TGTGCCAGTAACTCCAAGGGGGCGGTAGGAGATACGCAGTATTTT.

This clone occurred once. The V call is TRBV11-1, the J call TRBJ2-1; 8 bases fit TRBD2. There are 16 residues in the CDR3. Germline V lookup: CDR1 SGHAT, CDR2 FQDESV (reference sequence). The ends lost 4 bases at V and 4 bases at J; junction bases unmatched: 9. CDR3 protein: CASSSPAGARYNEQFF. The CDR3 DNA reads as TGTGCCAGCAGCTCACCAGCGGGAGCGCGGTACAATGAGCAGTTCTTC.

This clone showed up just once. The V gene is TRBV28, the J gene TRBJ1-5; D call uncertain. The CDR3 sequence is 15 residues long. Germline V gene data show CDR1 as MDHEN and CDR2 as SYDVKM. The V gene lost 6 bases and the J gene lost 6 bases, with 18 bases spanning the gap. The CDR3 here is CASSLTTPTGQPQHF. CDR3 in DNA: TGTGCCAGCAGCCTGACAACCCCCACTGGTCAGCCCCAGCATTTT.

The chain employs TRBV18 and TRBJ1-6; TRBD1 might be the D (5 bases). The CDR3 has 15 amino acids. The ends were cut back, 3 bases at V and 9 bases at J, with 15 bases in the middle. CDR1 KGHSH and CDR2 LQKENI come from the germline V gene. The CDR3 nucleotides read TGTGCCAGCTCACCGCCCATGACAGAGTTTTCACCCCTCCACTTT. The encoded protein is CASSPPMTEFSPLHF.

The chain has TRBV7-9 and TRBJ2-5; TRBD2 aligns across 10 bases. This CDR3 region has 16 residues. With V trimmed by 1 base and J by 4 bases, 6 bases remained unmatched. Germline V gene data show CDR1 as SEHNR and CDR2 as FQNEAQ (reference sequence). As DNA, the CDR3 is TGTGCCAGCAGCTTAGTAGCGGGAGGCGGGGGAGAGACCCAGTACTTC. This encodes CASSLVAGGGGETQYF.

With regard to this clone: A read error may produce the germline difference seen at one junction end. V gene TRBV5-1 combines with J gene TRBJ2-3, with 16 bases fitting TRBD2. In germline, CDR1 is SGHRS, CDR2 YFSETQ. This CDR3 spans 16 amino acids. CDR3 loop: CASRLGLAGGPDTQYF. The CDR3 bases are TGCGCCAGCAGGTTGGGACTAGCGGGGGGGCCAGATACGCAGTATTTT.

The V and J genes are TRBV11-2 and TRBJ2-7; TRBD1 matches 9 bases. The junction had 10 bases not matched to a gene; V was cut back by 6 bases and J by 7 bases. The CDR3 has 14 amino acids. In germline, CDR1 is SGHAT, CDR2 FQNNGV. CDR3 DNA: TGTGCCAGCAGTCTAGGGGACAGGGCGGGTGAGCAGTACTTC. This gives the protein CASSLGDRAGEQYF.

This clone was seen a few times. The chain carries TRBV15 and TRBJ1-6; 10 positions match TRBD1. Germline-derived CDR1 and CDR2 are LNHNV and YYDKDF (reference sequence). V shed 2 bases and J 10 bases; nucleotides not matched to a gene: 14. This CDR3 has 18 amino acids. The CDR3 here is CATSRSPGTGEKRSPLHF. In nucleotides, the CDR3 is TGTGCCACCAGCAGATCCCCCGGGACAGGGGAAAAGAGGTCACCCCTCCACTTT.

The chain recombines TRBV6-1 with TRBJ2-1; TRBD2 might be the D (6 bases). Germline loops: CDR1 MNHNS, CDR2 SASEGT. The V gene lost 4 bases and the J gene lost 2 bases, with 12 bases spanning the gap. The CDR3 loop spans 15 amino acids. This CDR3 reads CASSGGTLPYNEQFF. The CDR3 nucleotides read TGTGCCAGCAGTGGCGGGACTTTGCCCTACAATGAGCAGTTCTTC.

CDR3 bases: TGTGCCAGTAACGGGGGAATCATGAACACTGAAGCTTTCTTT. Its protein product is CASNGGIMNTEAFF. V gene TRBV19 combines with J gene TRBJ1-1; TRBD1 is a possible D gene (5 bases). Germline V lookup: CDR1 LNHDA, CDR2 SQIVND (reference sequence). V was pared by 7 bases and J by 0 bases, with 12 bases between. This CDR3 has 14 amino acids.

The chain uses TRBV10-2 and TRBJ2-7; TRBD2 agrees at 8 bases. Per germline, CDR1 WSHSY and CDR2 SAAADI. CDR3 length equals 16 residues. The J segment lost 4 bases and the V segment lost 8 bases, leaving 16 bases of the junction unmatched. The chain's CDR3 is CASRGGAGAGSYEQYF. The DNA of the CDR3 is TGCGCCAGCCGGGGGGGGGCGGGAGCCGGGTCGTACGAGCAGTACTTC.

The chain carries TRBV6-5 and TRBJ2-7, with D unclear. Trimming pared 4 bases from V and 1 base from J, leaving 11 bases between. CDR1 and CDR2 (germline): MNHEY, SVGAGI. The CDR3 consists of 14 residues. This CDR3 reads CASSSYDSSYEQYF. In DNA, the CDR3 is TGTGCCAGCAGTTCCTACGACTCATCCTACGAGCAGTACTTC.

The rearrangement links TRBV28 to TRBJ1-3, with D possibly being TRBD1 (5 bases). Per germline, CDR1 MDHEN and CDR2 SYDVKM. Deletions cut 3 bases from V and 0 bases from J, with 12 bases between. This CDR3 has 16 residues. The CDR3 loop reads CASSFGTGTSGNTIYF. The CDR3 nucleotides read TGTGCCAGCAGTTTTGGGACTGGCACCTCTGGAAACACCATATATTTT.

V usage is TRBV6-5 and J usage is TRBJ1-2, with 7 positions matching TRBD1. After removal of 5 bases from V and 4 bases from J, the junction contained 10 bases not matched to a gene. CDR3 length: 15 amino acids. Germline assignment: CDR1 MNHEY and CDR2 SVGAGI. The DNA of the CDR3 is TGTGCCAGCAGTACCCGGGACAGACTCTTCTATGGCTACACCTTC. It specifies CASSTRDRLFYGYTF.

This chain links TRBV5-1 with TRBJ2-7, with 8 bases aligning to TRBD1. Trimming removed 0 bases from V and 6 bases from J; junction bases left unmatched: 5. CDR1 and CDR2 from the germline V gene are SGHRS and YFSETQ. This CDR3 comprises 14 residues. The CDR3 region is CASSLGTGFIEQYF. The CDR3 DNA reads as TGCGCCAGCAGCTTGGGGACAGGGTTCATCGAGCAGTACTTC.

J is TRBJ2-3 and V is TRBV14; D possibly corresponds to TRBD2 (6 bases). The length of the CDR3 is 15 residues. V lost 2 bases to trimming and J lost 8 bases, with 17 bases between them. Germline lookup yields CDR1 SGHDN and CDR2 FVKESK. The CDR3 nucleotides are TGTGCCAGCAGCCAACTAGCGTCGGAGATAGTTACGCAGTATTTT. Protein sequence: CASSQLASEIVTQYF.

The chain carries TRBV18 and TRBJ2-2; 9 bases align to TRBD2. The CDR3 length is 17 residues. Germline lookup yields CDR1 KGHSH and CDR2 LQKENI. V gave up 1 base and J gave up 2 bases; unmatched junction bases: 5. The CDR3 DNA is TGTGCCAGCTCACCACTAGCGGGGGATTCCAACACCGGGGAGCTGTTTTTT. Translating it yields CASSPLAGDSNTGELFF. Variable domain in full (rest from reference TRBV18 and TRBJ2-2): NAGVMQNPRHLVRRRGQEARLRCSPMKGHSHVYWYRQLPEEGLKFMVYLQKENIIDESGMPKERFSAEFPKEGPSILRIQQVVRGDSAAYFCASSPLAGDSNTGELFFGEGSRLTVL.

This chain connects TRBV19 to TRBJ1-4; D remains unclear. Germline values: CDR1 LNHDA, CDR2 SQIVND (reference sequence). Trimming pared 3 bases from V and 8 bases from J, leaving 10 bases between. The CDR3 length is 13 residues. In DNA form, the CDR3 reads TGTGCCAGTAGTATTCCATTTAGCGAAAAACTGTTTTTT. It is translated as CASSIPFSEKLFF.

The gene calls are TRBV5-4 and TRBJ2-1, with 8 nucleotides matching TRBD2. CDR1 SGHNT and CDR2 YYREEE come from the germline V gene (reference sequence). J lost 4 bases, V lost 0 bases, and 9 bases had no gene match. CDR3 length: 17 amino acids. The CDR3, as DNA: TGTGCCAGCAGCTTGGAACGAATGGGCGGGAGGTACAATGAGCAGTTCTTC. As protein: CASSLERMGGRYNEQFF.